This record covers a single T cell receptor beta chain. The data were obtained in a study of blood T cell repertoires in COVID-19. The germline CDR1 and CDR2 sequences are MNHEY and SMNVEV (reference sequence). V lost 0 bases and J lost 1; bases outside the gene matches: 2. The CDR3 runs to 15 residues. Here immunoSEQ multiplex PCR was the method, and the copy in TCRdb shows in-frame clones only, minus some. There are approximately 270,000 clones in the sample; roughly 85% occur only once, and more than 9.5% lies in the top ten. The receptor's source is a woman in her seventies with acute or convalescent COVID-19. The specimen was peripheral blood. The chain links TRBV27 to TRBJ2-5; 7 positions match TRBD1. CDR3 sequence: CASSLSDRTQETQYF. The CDR3 DNA reads as TGTGCCAGCAGTTTATCGGACAGGACCCAAGAGACCCAGTACTTC.